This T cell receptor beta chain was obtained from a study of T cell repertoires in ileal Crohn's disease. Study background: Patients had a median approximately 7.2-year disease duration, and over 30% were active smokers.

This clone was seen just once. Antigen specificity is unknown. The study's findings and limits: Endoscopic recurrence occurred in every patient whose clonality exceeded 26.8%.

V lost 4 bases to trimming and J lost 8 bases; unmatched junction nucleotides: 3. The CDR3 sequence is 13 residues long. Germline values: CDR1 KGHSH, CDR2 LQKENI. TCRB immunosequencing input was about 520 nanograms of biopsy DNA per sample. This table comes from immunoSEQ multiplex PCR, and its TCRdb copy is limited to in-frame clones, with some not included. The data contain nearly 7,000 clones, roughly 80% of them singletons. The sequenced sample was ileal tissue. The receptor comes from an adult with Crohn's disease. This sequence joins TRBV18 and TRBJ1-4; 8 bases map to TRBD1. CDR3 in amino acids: CASSLGQGEKLFF. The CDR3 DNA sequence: TGTGCCAGCTCACTAGGACAGGGCGAAAAACTGTTTTTT.